This T cell receptor (beta chain) was profiled in a study of T cell repertoires in cytomegalovirus infection (dated by TCRdb to 2018 to 2020). Study-wide context: Donor HLA type was relevant to the analysis, because carriage of CMV infection together with the matching HLA type was indicated by public TCR beta signatures. General findings and caveats noted by the study authors: The ex vivo response was dominated by HLA-C-restricted CMV-specific TCR beta clonotypes, which also provided the single most frequent clonotype in two of eight donors. Carriers of CMV infection plus the relevant HLA type were discriminated by the cumulative frequency of public TCR beta family members in the study cohort and in an independent 352-donor cohort.

This clonotype was seen many times. This receptor's antigen is unknown. The input lacks base qualities; no much larger clone sits a single base away. Sequencing instrument: Illumina HiSeq 1500. TCRdb cleaned the public reads at Q25 with fastp, built clones with MiXCR and kept in-frame beta chains. Entries that share a CDR3 protein sequence are merged under the most common genes and DNA. The sample includes approximately 630,000 distinct CDR3 sequences, with roughly 24% observed a single time. The ten largest clones represent 8% of the sample. Measured from the cysteine to the phenylalanine, the CDR3 is 14 residues long. Of all the DNA, just the CDR3 is kept, 42 bases in frame from base 1. The junction carries 9 bases between V and J, which are trimmed by 0 bases and 4 bases respectively. The germline V gene encodes CDR1 SGHTA and CDR2 FQGNSA.

Sequences were obtained from CD8+ T cells from PBMCs. The rearranged segments are TRBV7-2 and TRBJ2-5; the D segment cannot be called with confidence. This TCR was sampled from a human donor in good health (CMV status not recorded). Some clones in this sample may be carry-over from other donors' samples. In nucleotide form, the sequence is TGTGCCAGCAGCTTAGCCGGGTCGGGAGAGACCCAGTACTTC. Its coded protein is CASSLAGSGETQYF.